Listed below are T cell receptor beta chains from one sample, sequenced in a study of blood T cell repertoires in COVID-19. The method was immunoSEQ multiplex PCR; TCRdb's version includes in-frame clones alone and lacks a portion of them. The data contain 120,000 to 150,000 clones, around nine tenths of them seen just once; the ten biggest clones take up around 1.5%. Material for sequencing was peripheral blood. The receptors stem from a human donor in a cohort sampled during active COVID-19. Each CDR3 is given with its conserved first and last residue. D genes are given only for firm matches. Clone size is given for some rows only: seen once, a few or many times, or a class if the clone is expanded.

V: TRBV30; size: -; J: TRBJ1-2; D: TRBD1; DNA: TGTGCCTGGAGTCCTAACAGGGGGGACTATGGCTACACCTTC; CDR3: CAWSPNRGDYGYTF
V: TRBV6-2/TRBV6-3; size: -; J: TRBJ1-3; D: -; DNA: TGTGCCAGCAGCCGCTACGGGACTTCTGGAAACACCATATATTTT; CDR3: CASSRYGTSGNTIYF
V: TRBV7-9; size: -; J: TRBJ2-2; D: TRBD1; DNA: TGTGCCAGCAGCTTGGACAGGGGGCCATTCGCCGCCCTTACCGGGGAGCTGTTTTTT; CDR3: CASSLDRGPFAALTGELFF
V: TRBV5-5; size: -; J: TRBJ1-2; D: TRBD1; DNA: TGTGCCAGCAGCTTGGGACAGGGGGCGGTCTATGGCTACACCTTC; CDR3: CASSLGQGAVYGYTF
V: TRBV4-2; size: -; J: TRBJ2-5; D: TRBD2; DNA: TGTGCCAGCAGCCAAGATCTAGCGGGGGTGTTGGAGACCCAGTACTTC; CDR3: CASSQDLAGVLETQYF
V: TRBV6-2/TRBV6-3; size: -; J: TRBJ2-7; D: TRBD2; DNA: TGTGCCAGCAGTAAAGGACTAGCCCGTGGGGACGAGCAGTACTTC; CDR3: CASSKGLARGDEQYF
V: TRBV3-1/TRBV3-2; size: few; J: TRBJ2-7; D: TRBD2; DNA: TGTGCCAGCAGCCACCTAGCTAGCGGTCGAGATTACGAGCAGTACTTC; CDR3: CASSHLASGRDYEQYF
V: TRBV15; size: -; J: TRBJ2-2; D: -; DNA: TGTGCCACCAGCAGAGTCGTCGGGAACACCGGGGAGCTGTTTTTT; CDR3: CATSRVVGNTGELFF
V: TRBV7-3; size: -; J: TRBJ1-3; D: -; DNA: TGTGCCAGCAGCTTAAACGCGGGCTCTGGAAACACCATATATTTT; CDR3: CASSLNAGSGNTIYF
V: TRBV6-5; size: -; J: TRBJ2-3; D: -; DNA: TGTGCCAGTTACAGGACCCTTGGGGCCACAGATACGCAGTATTTT; CDR3: CASYRTLGATDTQYF
V: TRBV6-5; size: -; J: TRBJ2-7; D: -; DNA: TGTGCCAGCAGTTACGGTATCCGAGGCTACGAGCAGTACTTC; CDR3: CASSYGIRGYEQYF
V: TRBV19; size: -; J: TRBJ2-1; D: TRBD1; DNA: TGTGCCAGTAGTTATCCCCCTCTATTCGCCGGCAGGGGGCCCGACAATGAGCAGTTCTTC; CDR3: CASSYPPLFAGRGPDNEQFF
V: TRBV5-1; size: -; J: TRBJ1-1; D: -; DNA: TGCGCCAGCAGCCTACGGACAGACATGAACACTGAAGCTTTCTTT; CDR3: CASSLRTDMNTEAFF
V: TRBV7-9; size: -; J: TRBJ2-2; D: -; DNA: TGTGCCAGCAGCCCCCCCCGTAGTTTCGGGGAGCTGTTTTTT; CDR3: CASSPPRSFGELFF
V: TRBV18; size: -; J: TRBJ1-6; D: -; DNA: TGTGCCAGCTCACCGGGGGCGTCACCCCTCCACTTT; CDR3: CASSPGASPLHF
V: TRBV9; size: -; J: TRBJ2-7; D: TRBD2; DNA: TGTGCCAGCAGCCACGGGGGGATCGAGCAGTACTTC; CDR3: CASSHGGIEQYF
V: TRBV6-5; size: -; J: TRBJ2-7; D: TRBD1; DNA: TGTGCCAGCAGTTACACGGGACAGTCCTACGAGCAGTACTTC; CDR3: CASSYTGQSYEQYF
V: TRBV4-2; size: many; J: TRBJ2-2; D: -; DNA: TGTGCCAGCAGCCAGGGACACCTGAACACCGGGGAGCTGTTTTTT; CDR3: CASSQGHLNTGELFF
V: TRBV4-3; size: -; J: TRBJ1-6; D: -; DNA: TGCGCCAGCAGCTACCAATCGGGAGGGCGGAATTCACCCCTCCACTTT; CDR3: CASSYQSGGRNSPLHF
V: TRBV5-4; size: -; J: TRBJ1-2; D: -; DNA: TGTGCCAGCAGCTTGGGACAGGCGAGCTACACCTTC; CDR3: CASSLGQASYTF
V: TRBV30; size: few; J: TRBJ1-6; D: -; DNA: TGTGCCTGGAGTCCACAGGCCTCTAATTCACCCCTCCACTTT; CDR3: CAWSPQASNSPLHF
V: TRBV25-1; size: -; J: TRBJ2-3; D: -; DNA: TGTGCCAGCAGTGAATTCGGAGTCAGCACAGATACGCAGTATTTT; CDR3: CASSEFGVSTDTQYF
V: TRBV5-1; size: -; J: TRBJ1-1; D: TRBD1; DNA: TGCGCCAGCAGCCCGACGGGACAGGGTGGCAGCACTGAAGCTTTCTTT; CDR3: CASSPTGQGGSTEAFF
V: TRBV3-1/TRBV3-2; size: -; J: TRBJ1-2; D: -; DNA: TGTGCCAGCAGCCAAGCGAGCGGAAGCTACACCTTC; CDR3: CASSQASGSYTF
V: TRBV27; size: -; J: TRBJ1-1; D: -; DNA: TGTGCCAGCAGCCCATTACAGGGCACTGAAGCTTTCTTT; CDR3: CASSPLQGTEAFF
V: TRBV5-4; size: -; J: TRBJ1-2; D: TRBD1; DNA: TGTGCCAGCAGCTTATGGACAGGGGATGGCTACACCTTC; CDR3: CASSLWTGDGYTF
V: TRBV12-3/TRBV12-4; size: -; J: TRBJ1-5; D: -; DNA: TGTGCCAGCAGCCGGACAGCCGATCAGCCCCAGCATTTT; CDR3: CASSRTADQPQHF
V: TRBV3-1/TRBV3-2; size: -; J: TRBJ2-5; D: TRBD2; DNA: TGTGCCAGCAGCGAGCCTAGCGGGGGGCAAGAGACCCAGTACTTC; CDR3: CASSEPSGGQETQYF
V: TRBV19; size: -; J: TRBJ1-2; D: -; DNA: TGTGCCAGTAGTTTAGACCTGTCTAACTATGGCTACACCTTC; CDR3: CASSLDLSNYGYTF
V: TRBV28; size: -; J: TRBJ1-2; D: TRBD1; DNA: TGTGCCAGCAGTTTGGGACAGGGCGACTTTAACTATGGCTACACCTTC; CDR3: CASSLGQGDFNYGYTF
V: TRBV9; size: -; J: TRBJ1-2; D: -; DNA: TGTGCCAGCAGCCCCCACCGGGGTTTTTATGGCTACACCTTC; CDR3: CASSPHRGFYGYTF
V: TRBV27; size: -; J: TRBJ1-2; D: -; DNA: TGTGCCAGCAGTTTATCAGCCTCCTATGGCTACACCTTC; CDR3: CASSLSASYGYTF
V: TRBV5-6; size: -; J: TRBJ2-1; D: -; DNA: TGTGCCAGCAGCTTGGGAGGGCCGGTAGGGAACAATGAGCAGTTCTTC; CDR3: CASSLGGPVGNNEQFF
V: TRBV12-3/TRBV12-4; size: -; J: TRBJ1-2; D: -; DNA: TGTGCCAGCAGTTTGAACGGGAACTATGGCTACACCTTC; CDR3: CASSLNGNYGYTF
V: TRBV11-2; size: -; J: TRBJ1-3; D: TRBD1; DNA: TGTGCCAGCAAAAAACAGGGGTCTGGAAACACCATATATTTT; CDR3: CASKKQGSGNTIYF
V: TRBV25-1; size: few; J: TRBJ2-3; D: -; DNA: TGTGCCAGCAGTGGCGGGATCAGCACAGATACGCAGTATTTT; CDR3: CASSGGISTDTQYF
V: TRBV7-9; size: -; J: TRBJ2-5; D: TRBD2; DNA: TGTGCCAGCAGCTTAGCGGACGGAAGCGGGGTACGATGGGAGACCCAGTACTTC; CDR3: CASSLADGSGVRWETQYF
V: TRBV6-1; size: once; J: TRBJ2-2; D: -; DNA: TGTGCCAGCAGTGAAGATCCGTTTGGGGAGCTGTTTTTT; CDR3: CASSEDPFGELFF
V: TRBV30; size: -; J: TRBJ1-2; D: -; DNA: TGTGCCTGGATTCAAAGGGGAATTAACTATGGCTACACCTTC; CDR3: CAWIQRGINYGYTF
V: TRBV28; size: few; J: TRBJ1-1; D: -; DNA: TGTGCCAGCAGTTTAAATCCGGGAAGTAACACTGAAGCTTTCTTT; CDR3: CASSLNPGSNTEAFF
V: TRBV7-9; size: -; J: TRBJ1-2; D: TRBD1; DNA: TGTGCCAGCAGCCTGGGACAGCACTATGGCTACACCTTC; CDR3: CASSLGQHYGYTF
V: TRBV2; size: once; J: TRBJ1-2; D: TRBD1; DNA: TGTGCCAGCAGTGAGGGGGGCAGGGGGAGAAATGGCTACACCTTC; CDR3: CASSEGGRGRNGYTF
V: TRBV10-1; size: -; J: TRBJ2-3; D: TRBD2; DNA: TGCGCCAGCAGTGATCCGGGGGGGATGACAGATACGCAGTATTTT; CDR3: CASSDPGGMTDTQYF
V: TRBV10-3; size: -; J: TRBJ2-5; D: TRBD1; DNA: TGTGCCATCAGGTCCGGGACAGGGGGTCAAGAGACCCAGTACTTC; CDR3: CAIRSGTGGQETQYF
V: TRBV2; size: -; J: TRBJ2-5; D: -; DNA: TGTGCCAGCAGTAAGCAGGGTGGGCAAGAGACCCAGTACTTC; CDR3: CASSKQGGQETQYF
V: TRBV5-1; size: -; J: TRBJ2-5; D: TRBD1; DNA: TGCGCCAGCAGACCAGGGGGCGTCCAAGAGACCCAGTACTTC; CDR3: CASRPGGVQETQYF
V: TRBV19; size: -; J: TRBJ1-4; D: -; DNA: TGTGCCAGTAGACACAACGGGGATAGAATTGAAAAACTGTTTTTT; CDR3: CASRHNGDRIEKLFF
V: TRBV11-2; size: -; J: TRBJ1-1; D: TRBD1; DNA: TGTGCCAGCAGCGAACAGGGGAGGACTGAAGCTTTCTTT; CDR3: CASSEQGRTEAFF
V: TRBV7-8; size: -; J: TRBJ2-1; D: TRBD2; DNA: TGTGCCAGCAGCTATAGCGGGGGCTCCTACAATGAGCAGTTCTTC; CDR3: CASSYSGGSYNEQFF
V: TRBV5-1; size: -; J: TRBJ1-2; D: -; DNA: TGCGCCAGCAGCTTGGCCCCAGGGGAGGGCTATGGCTACACCTTC; CDR3: CASSLAPGEGYGYTF
V: TRBV9; size: -; J: TRBJ2-2; D: TRBD1; DNA: TGTGCCAGCAGCGTAGGCCCAGGGGGGAACACCGGGGAGCTGTTTTTT; CDR3: CASSVGPGGNTGELFF
V: TRBV4-3; size: -; J: TRBJ1-6; D: TRBD1; DNA: TGCGCCAGCAGCCAAGAGGGGACAGATAATTCACCCCTCCACTTT; CDR3: CASSQEGTDNSPLHF
V: TRBV5-1; size: -; J: TRBJ1-1; D: -; DNA: TGCGCCAGCAGCTCACAGACGAACACTGAAGCTTTCTTT; CDR3: CASSSQTNTEAFF